This T cell receptor (beta chain) was recovered during a study of neurological immune-mediated disorders. For the unsorted libraries, 2 million PBMCs stored at -80 C served as input. Many counts were recorded for this clonotype. Its antigen is unidentified. CDR3 length: 13 amino acids. The V gene lost 6 bases and the J gene lost 6 bases, with 14 bases spanning the gap. As for the cDNA, it was generated by 5'RACE with 10-nucleotide random UMIs. A single run covered 15-18 subjects with over 170 million TCR-beta sequences. MiXCR, applied by TCRdb to the 5' RACE reads, yields one record per CDR3 protein. The table includes under 20,000 distinct CDR3 sequences, roughly 14% detected once. Study results and caveats: The greatest TCR clonal expansion appeared in HTLV-1-associated myelopathy and the smallest, falling below healthy controls, in multiple sclerosis.

J is TRBJ1-2 and V is TRBV12-3 or TRBV12-4, with D possibly being TRBD1 (5 bases). The sample consisted of PBMCs. The receptor was isolated from a man in his 60s with HTLV-1-associated myelopathy (HAM/TSP). The CDR3 sequence is CASSPGVGNGYTF. The CDR3 DNA sequence: TGTGCCAGCAGCCCGGGGGTAGGCAATGGCTACACCTTC.